This T cell receptor (beta chain) emerged from a study of CD8+ T cells in alopecia areata. Overall study results and limits: Scalp samples also contribute reads from the resident alphabeta T cells found in normal skin. Possibly as an HLA-related effect, TCR sharing across patients appeared less clear than in mice.

With respect to this clone: Its cognate antigen is unknown.

The V and J ends lost 6 bases and 4 bases respectively, with 9 bases between them. Germline V gene sequence: CDR1 SGHAT, CDR2 FQNNGV. CDR3 length equals 13 residues. Following RNA extraction, reverse transcription yielded cDNA that acted as the sequencing template. The repertoire was sequenced with immunoSEQ multiplex PCR; TCRdb's copy has only in-frame clones and lacks some. The sample lists 150,000 to 200,000 clones, 55% occurring once. PBMC-derived CD4+ and CD8+ T cells were sorted. The sequence came from a human donor in good health. The rearrangement links TRBV11-2 to TRBJ2-2; TRBD2 is a possible D gene (5 bases). The source material was CD4+ T cells sorted from blood. CDR3 sequence reads: CASSWETTGELFF. DNA of the CDR3: TGTGCCAGCAGTTGGGAGACCACCGGGGAGCTGTTTTTT.